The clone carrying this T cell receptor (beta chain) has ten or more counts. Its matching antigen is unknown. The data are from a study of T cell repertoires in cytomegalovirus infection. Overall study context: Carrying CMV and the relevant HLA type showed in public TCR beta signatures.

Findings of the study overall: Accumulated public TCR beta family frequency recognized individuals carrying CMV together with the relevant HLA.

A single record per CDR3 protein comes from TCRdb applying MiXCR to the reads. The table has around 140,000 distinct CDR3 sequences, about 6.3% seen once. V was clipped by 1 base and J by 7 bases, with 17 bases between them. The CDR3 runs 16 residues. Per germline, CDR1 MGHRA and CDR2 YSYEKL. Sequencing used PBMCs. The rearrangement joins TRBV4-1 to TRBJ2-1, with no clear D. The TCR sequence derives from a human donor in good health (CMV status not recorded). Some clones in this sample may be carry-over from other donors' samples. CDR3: CASSQGSPGPRNEQFF. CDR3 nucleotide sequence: TGCGCCAGCAGCCAAGGGTCCCCGGGTCCACGGAATGAGCAGTTCTTC.